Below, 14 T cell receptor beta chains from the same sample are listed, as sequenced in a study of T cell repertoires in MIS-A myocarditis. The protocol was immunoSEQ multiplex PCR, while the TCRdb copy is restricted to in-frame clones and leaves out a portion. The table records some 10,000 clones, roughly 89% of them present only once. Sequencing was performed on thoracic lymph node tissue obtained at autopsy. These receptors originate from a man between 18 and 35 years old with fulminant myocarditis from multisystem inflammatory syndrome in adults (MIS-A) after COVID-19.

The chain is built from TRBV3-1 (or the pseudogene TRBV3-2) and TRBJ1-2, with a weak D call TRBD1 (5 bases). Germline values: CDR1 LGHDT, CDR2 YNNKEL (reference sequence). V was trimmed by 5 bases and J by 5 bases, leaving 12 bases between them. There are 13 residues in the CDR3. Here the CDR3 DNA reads TGTGCCAGCAGCGGGGGACTCTCGTATGGCTACACCTTC. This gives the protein CASSGGLSYGYTF.

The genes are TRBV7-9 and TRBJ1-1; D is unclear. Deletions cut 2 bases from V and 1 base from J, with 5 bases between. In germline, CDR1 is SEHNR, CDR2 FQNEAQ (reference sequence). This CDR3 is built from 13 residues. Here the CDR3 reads CASSLRSNTEAFF. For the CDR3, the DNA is TGTGCCAGCAGCTTAAGGTCGAACACTGAAGCTTTCTTT. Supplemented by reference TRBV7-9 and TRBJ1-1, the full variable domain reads DTGVSQNPRHKITKRGQNVTFRCDPISEHNRLYWYRQTLGQGPEFLTYFQNEAQLEKSRLLSDRFSAERPKGSFSTLEIQRTEQGDSAMYLCASSLRSNTEAFFGQGTRLTVV.

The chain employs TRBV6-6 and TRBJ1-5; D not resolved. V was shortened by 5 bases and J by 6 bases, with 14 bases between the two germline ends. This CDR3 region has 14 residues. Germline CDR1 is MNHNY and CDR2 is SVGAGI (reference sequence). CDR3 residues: CASSTWTDTQPQHF. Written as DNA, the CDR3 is TGTGCCAGCAGTACCTGGACTGACACTCAGCCCCAGCATTTT.

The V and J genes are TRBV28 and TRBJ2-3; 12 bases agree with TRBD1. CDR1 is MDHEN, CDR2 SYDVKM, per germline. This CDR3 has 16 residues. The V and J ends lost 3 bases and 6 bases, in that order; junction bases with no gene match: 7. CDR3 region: CASSLGTGGRGDTQYF. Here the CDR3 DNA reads TGTGCCAGCAGTTTGGGGACAGGGGGCCGGGGGGATACGCAGTATTTT.

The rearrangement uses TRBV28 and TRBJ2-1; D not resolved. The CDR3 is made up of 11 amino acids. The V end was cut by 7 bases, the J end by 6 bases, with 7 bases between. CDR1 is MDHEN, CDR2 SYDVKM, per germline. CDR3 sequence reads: CASTVRNEQFF. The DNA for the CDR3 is TGTGCCAGCACGGTCCGCAATGAGCAGTTCTTC.

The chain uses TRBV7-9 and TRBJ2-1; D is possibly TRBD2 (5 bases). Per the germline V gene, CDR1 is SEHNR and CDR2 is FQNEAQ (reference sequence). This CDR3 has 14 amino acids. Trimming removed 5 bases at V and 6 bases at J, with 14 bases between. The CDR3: CASSPGLNSNEQFF. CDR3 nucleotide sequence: TGTGCCAGCAGCCCCGGACTCAATAGCAATGAGCAGTTCTTC.

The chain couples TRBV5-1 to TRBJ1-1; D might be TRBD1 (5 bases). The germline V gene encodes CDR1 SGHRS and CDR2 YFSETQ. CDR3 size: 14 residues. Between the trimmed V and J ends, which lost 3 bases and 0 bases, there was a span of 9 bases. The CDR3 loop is CASSSVTVNTEAFF. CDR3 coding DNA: TGCGCCAGCAGCTCAGTGACAGTGAACACTGAAGCTTTCTTT.

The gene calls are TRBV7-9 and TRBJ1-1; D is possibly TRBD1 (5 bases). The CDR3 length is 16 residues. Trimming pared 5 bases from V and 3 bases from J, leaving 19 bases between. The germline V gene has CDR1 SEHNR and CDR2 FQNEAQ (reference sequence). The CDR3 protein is CASSLEGRGWDTEAFF. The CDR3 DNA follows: TGTGCCAGCAGCCTAGAGGGGAGGGGATGGGACACTGAAGCTTTCTTT.

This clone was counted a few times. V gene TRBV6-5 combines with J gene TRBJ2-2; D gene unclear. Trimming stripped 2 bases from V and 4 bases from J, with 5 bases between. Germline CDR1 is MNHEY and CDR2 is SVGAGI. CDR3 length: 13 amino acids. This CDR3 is CASSYGFTGELFF. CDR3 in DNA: TGTGCCAGCAGTTACGGGTTCACCGGGGAGCTGTTTTTT.

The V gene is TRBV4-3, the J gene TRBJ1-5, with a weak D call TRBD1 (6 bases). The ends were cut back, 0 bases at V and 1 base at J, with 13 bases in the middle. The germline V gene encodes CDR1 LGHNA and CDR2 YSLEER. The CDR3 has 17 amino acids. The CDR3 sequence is CASSQDGRGGSNQPQHF. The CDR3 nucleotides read TGCGCCAGCAGCCAAGATGGGAGGGGGGGGAGCAATCAGCCCCAGCATTTT.

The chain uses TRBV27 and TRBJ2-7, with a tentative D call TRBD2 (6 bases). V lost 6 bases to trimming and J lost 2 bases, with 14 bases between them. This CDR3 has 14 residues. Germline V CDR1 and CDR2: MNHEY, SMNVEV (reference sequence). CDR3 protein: CASRASGLTYEQYF. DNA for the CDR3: TGTGCCAGCAGGGCCAGCGGGCTTACCTACGAGCAGTACTTC.

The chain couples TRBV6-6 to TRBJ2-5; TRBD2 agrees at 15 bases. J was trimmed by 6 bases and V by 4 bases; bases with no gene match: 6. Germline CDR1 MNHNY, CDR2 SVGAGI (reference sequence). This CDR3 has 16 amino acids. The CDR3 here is CASSFGGTSGRKTQYF. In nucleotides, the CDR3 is TGTGCCAGCAGTTTCGGAGGGACTAGCGGGAGGAAGACCCAGTACTTC.

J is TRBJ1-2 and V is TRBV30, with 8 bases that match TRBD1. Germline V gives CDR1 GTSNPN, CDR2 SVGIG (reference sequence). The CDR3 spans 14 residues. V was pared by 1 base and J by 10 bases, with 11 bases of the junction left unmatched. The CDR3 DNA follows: TGTGCCTGGAGTGCATGGACAGGGACAACGCCCTACACCTTC. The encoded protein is CAWSAWTGTTPYTF. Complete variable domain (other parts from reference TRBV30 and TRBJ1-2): SQTIHQWPATLVQPVGSPLSLECTVEGTSNPNLYWYRQAAGRGLQLLFYSVGIGQISSEVPQNLSASRPQDRQFILSSKKLLLSDSGFYLCAWSAWTGTTPYTFGSGTRLTVV.

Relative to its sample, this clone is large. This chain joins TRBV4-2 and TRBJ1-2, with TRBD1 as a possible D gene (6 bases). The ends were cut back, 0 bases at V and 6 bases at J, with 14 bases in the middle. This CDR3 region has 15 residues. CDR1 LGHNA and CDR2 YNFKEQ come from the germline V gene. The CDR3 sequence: CASSQEPGGANGYTF. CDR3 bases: TGTGCCAGCAGCCAAGAACCCGGGGGCGCGAATGGCTACACCTTC.